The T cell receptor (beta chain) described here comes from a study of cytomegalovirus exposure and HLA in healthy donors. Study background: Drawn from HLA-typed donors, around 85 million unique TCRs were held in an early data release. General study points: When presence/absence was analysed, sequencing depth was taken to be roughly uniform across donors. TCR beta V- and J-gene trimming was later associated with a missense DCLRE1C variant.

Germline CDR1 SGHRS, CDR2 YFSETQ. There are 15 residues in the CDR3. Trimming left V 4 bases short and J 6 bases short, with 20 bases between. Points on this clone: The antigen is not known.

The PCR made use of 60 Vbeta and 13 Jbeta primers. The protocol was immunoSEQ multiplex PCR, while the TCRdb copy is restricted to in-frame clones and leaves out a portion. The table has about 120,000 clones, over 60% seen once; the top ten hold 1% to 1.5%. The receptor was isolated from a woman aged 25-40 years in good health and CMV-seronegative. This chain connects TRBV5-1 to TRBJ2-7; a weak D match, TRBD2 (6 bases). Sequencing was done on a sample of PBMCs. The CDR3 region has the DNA TGCGCCAGCAGCGGGCCCGGGCAGTACGGGAGCGAGCAGTACTTC. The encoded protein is CASSGPGQYGSEQYF.